A selection of T cell receptor beta chains follows, all from one sample in a study of blood T cells in healthy people across ages. TCRdb recomputed calls from the 5' RACE reads with MiXCR, one row per CDR3 protein. Of roughly 1,500,000 distinct CDR3 sequences listed, roughly 32% were seen once; the top ten hold 11%. The specimen was blood. The origin of the receptors is a woman aged 25 to 39 in good health. Both conserved end residues are part of each CDR3. D genes are given only for firm matches. Clone size is not always given. Where it is, it says once, few, many or a class for expanded clones.

clone_size: few; d_call: NA; v_call: TRBV20-1; j_call: TRBJ2-7; cdr3_nt: TGCAGTGCTAGAGACCCAACAGGGTCCGAGCAGTACTTC; cdr3_aa: CSARDPTGSEQYF
clone_size: NA; d_call: TRBD2; v_call: TRBV20-1; j_call: TRBJ2-2; cdr3_nt: TGCAGTGCTAGAGGCCGATTAGCGGGAGGGCCTTTGTTACCCACCGGGGAGCTGTTTTTT; cdr3_aa: CSARGRLAGGPLLPTGELFF
clone_size: many; d_call: NA; v_call: TRBV29-1; j_call: TRBJ2-3; cdr3_nt: TGCAGCGTTGAATCTATGAGGGAGTTCGCAGATACGCAGTATTTT; cdr3_aa: CSVESMREFADTQYF
clone_size: NA; d_call: TRBD1; v_call: TRBV5-5; j_call: TRBJ2-7; cdr3_nt: TGTGCCAGCAGCTGGGGACAGGCCCCTTCCTACGAGCAGTACTTC; cdr3_aa: CASSWGQAPSYEQYF
clone_size: NA; d_call: TRBD1; v_call: TRBV27; j_call: TRBJ2-7; cdr3_nt: TGTGCCAGCAGTCTCCTGGCAGGGGGCCACGAGCAGTACTTC; cdr3_aa: CASSLLAGGHEQYF
clone_size: few; d_call: TRBD1; v_call: TRBV27; j_call: TRBJ1-2; cdr3_nt: TGTGCCAGCAGTATCGGACAGGGGGTCTATGGCTACACCTTC; cdr3_aa: CASSIGQGVYGYTF
clone_size: NA; d_call: NA; v_call: TRBV2; j_call: TRBJ2-7; cdr3_nt: TGTGCCTGCAGTTACTTTACCTCCTGCGAGCAGTACTTC; cdr3_aa: CACSYFTSCEQYF
clone_size: few; d_call: TRBD2; v_call: TRBV5-1; j_call: TRBJ2-3; cdr3_nt: TGTGCCAGCAGTACCTCCGGGACTAGCGGCACAGATACGCAGTATTTT; cdr3_aa: CASSTSGTSGTDTQYF
clone_size: NA; d_call: NA; v_call: TRBV5-1; j_call: TRBJ1-5; cdr3_nt: TGCGCCAGCAGGCTGGAACCTAGCAATCAGCCCCAGCATTTT; cdr3_aa: CASRLEPSNQPQHF
clone_size: NA; d_call: NA; v_call: TRBV30; j_call: TRBJ1-5; cdr3_nt: TGTGCCTGGAGAAATCAGCCCCAGCATTTT; cdr3_aa: CAWRNQPQHF
clone_size: once; d_call: NA; v_call: TRBV25-1; j_call: TRBJ2-2; cdr3_nt: TGTGCCAGCAGGGGGGACGCCGGGGAGCTGTTTTTT; cdr3_aa: CASRGDAGELFF
clone_size: few; d_call: NA; v_call: TRBV19; j_call: TRBJ2-3; cdr3_nt: TGTGCCAGTAGTACCTCAGGGGGGGGCCTCGATACGCAGTATTTT; cdr3_aa: CASSTSGGGLDTQYF
clone_size: many; d_call: TRBD1; v_call: TRBV27; j_call: TRBJ2-1; cdr3_nt: TGTGCCAGCACTAGATCCGGGACAGGGGACAATGAGCAGTTCTTC; cdr3_aa: CASTRSGTGDNEQFF
clone_size: many; d_call: NA; v_call: TRBV4-2; j_call: TRBJ2-3; cdr3_nt: TGTGCCAGCAGCCAAGATCAGCACTCCGCAGATACGCAGTATTTT; cdr3_aa: CASSQDQHSADTQYF
clone_size: NA; d_call: TRBD2; v_call: TRBV4-1; j_call: TRBJ2-6; cdr3_nt: TGCGCCAGCAGCCAAGTTGGGGGAGGGCCTGGGGCCAACGTCCTGACTTTC; cdr3_aa: CASSQVGGGPGANVLTF
clone_size: NA; d_call: TRBD1; v_call: TRBV20-1; j_call: TRBJ1-2; cdr3_nt: TGCAGTGCCTCAGATCCTCGCCAGGGGGCGCGGGGCTACACCTTC; cdr3_aa: CSASDPRQGARGYTF
clone_size: NA; d_call: NA; v_call: TRBV29-1; j_call: TRBJ2-7; cdr3_nt: TGCAGCGTTGGAAGGGATAGCGAGCAGTACTTC; cdr3_aa: CSVGRDSEQYF
clone_size: few; d_call: TRBD1; v_call: TRBV3-1; j_call: TRBJ2-7; cdr3_nt: TGTGCCAGCAGCCATCTTTACACAGGGGACGAGCAGTACTTC; cdr3_aa: CASSHLYTGDEQYF
clone_size: many; d_call: TRBD2; v_call: TRBV4-1; j_call: TRBJ2-3; cdr3_nt: TGCGCCAGCAGCCAAGTACTAGCGGCTAGCACAGATACGCAGTATTTT; cdr3_aa: CASSQVLAASTDTQYF
clone_size: NA; d_call: TRBD1; v_call: TRBV27; j_call: TRBJ2-1; cdr3_nt: TGTGCCAGCAGTCCAGGGACAGTTAATGAGCAGTTCTTC; cdr3_aa: CASSPGTVNEQFF
clone_size: many; d_call: NA; v_call: TRBV4-2; j_call: TRBJ2-7; cdr3_nt: TGTGCCAGCAGCCAAGATGGGACACCCCTCGAGCAGTACTTC; cdr3_aa: CASSQDGTPLEQYF